Below, 8 T cell receptor beta chains from the same sample are listed, as sequenced in a study of blood T cells in healthy people across ages. A J-beta primer mix and a sample-barcoded 5' primer were used in a second PCR of about 7 to 12 cycles. TCRdb analysed the 5' RACE reads with MiXCR anew, one entry per CDR3 protein. The sample has around 700,000 distinct CDR3 sequences; 20% to 25% are singletons. This sample was also put to use in a study of T cells of mothers and their children.

The sequenced sample consisted of blood. The origin of the receptors is a boy younger than 18 in good health.

Details on this clonotype: One end of the junction is discordant with germline, which a read error may explain. The V gene is TRBV27, the J gene TRBJ1-2, with a weak D call TRBD1 (5 bases). Per germline, CDR1 MNHEY and CDR2 SMNVEV (reference sequence). The CDR3 extends over 14 amino acids. CDR3: CASSVSGSWYGYTF. Here the CDR3 DNA reads TGTGCCAGCAGTGTATCAGGGTCCTGGTATGGCTACACCTTC.

V and J are TRBV9 and TRBJ1-2, with TRBD1 matching over 7 bases. V lost 2 bases and J lost 5; bases outside the gene matches: 6. The CDR3 covers 14 residues. Germline CDR1 is SGDLS and CDR2 is YYNGEE. The CDR3 spells CASSVGGGLYGYTF. For the CDR3, the DNA is TGTGCCAGCAGCGTCGGAGGGGGCTTATATGGCTACACCTTC.

This clonotype was seen more than once but under ten times. This sequence joins TRBV7-9 and TRBJ2-5; the D is unclear. The CDR3 sequence is 13 residues long. Germline V gene lookup returns CDR1 SEHNR and CDR2 FQNEAQ (reference sequence). Trimming cost V 5 bases and J 5 bases, with 12 bases left between them. The CDR3 region has the DNA TGTGCCAGCAGCCCTCAGGTTTGGGAGACCCAGTACTTC. It is translated as CASSPQVWETQYF.

This clonotype was picked up a small number of times. The chain combines TRBV7-8 with TRBJ2-5; tentatively, D is TRBD2 (5 bases). The tail of the sequence fits TRBJ2-1 better, so the J call may be wrong. Germline CDR1 reads SGHVS; CDR2 reads FQNEAQ. There are 12 residues in the CDR3. As DNA, the CDR3 is TGTGCCAGCAGCGCCTCTAGCATCGTGCAGTTCTTC. Its protein is CASSASSIVQFF.

In this sample, this clonotype turned up once. V gene TRBV10-3 combines with J gene TRBJ2-5, with D possibly matching TRBD2 (6 bases). The J call may be faulty, since TRBJ2-1 better matches the DNA end. The CDR3 contains 14 residues. The V gene's germline CDR1 is ENHRY and CDR2 SYGVKD. The CDR3 is CAIREGDSGNEQFF. The CDR3, as DNA: TGTGCCATCAGGGAGGGAGATAGCGGCAATGAGCAGTTCTTC.

The chain has TRBV29-1 and TRBJ2-5, with TRBD2 matching 9 bases. The CDR3 covers 14 residues. Per the germline V gene, CDR1 is SQVTM and CDR2 is ANQGSEA. With V trimmed by 5 bases and J by 3 bases, 7 bases remained unmatched. DNA of the CDR3: TGCAGCGTTTCCCTAGCGGGAATTGAAGAGACCCAGTACTTC. Translated: CSVSLAGIEETQYF.

The gene calls are TRBV20-1 and TRBJ1-1, with D unclear. Germline V gene lookup returns CDR1 DFQATT and CDR2 SNEGSKA (reference sequence). The CDR3 extends over 13 amino acids. The germline V and J ends were trimmed by 3 bases and 4 bases, with 12 bases remaining between them. The CDR3 DNA sequence: TGCAGTGCTAGCCTCACTGAGGGCACTGAAGCTTTCTTT. Amino acid sequence: CSASLTEGTEAFF.

J is TRBJ2-3 and V is TRBV5-1; tentative D call: TRBD2 (6 bases). In germline, CDR1 is SGHRS, CDR2 YFSETQ. CDR3 length: 14 amino acids. V was shortened by 0 bases and J by 5 bases, with 10 bases between the two germline ends. This chain's CDR3 is CASSLESAGDTQYF. The CDR3 coding sequence is TGCGCCAGCAGCTTGGAGTCAGCGGGAGATACGCAGTATTTT.